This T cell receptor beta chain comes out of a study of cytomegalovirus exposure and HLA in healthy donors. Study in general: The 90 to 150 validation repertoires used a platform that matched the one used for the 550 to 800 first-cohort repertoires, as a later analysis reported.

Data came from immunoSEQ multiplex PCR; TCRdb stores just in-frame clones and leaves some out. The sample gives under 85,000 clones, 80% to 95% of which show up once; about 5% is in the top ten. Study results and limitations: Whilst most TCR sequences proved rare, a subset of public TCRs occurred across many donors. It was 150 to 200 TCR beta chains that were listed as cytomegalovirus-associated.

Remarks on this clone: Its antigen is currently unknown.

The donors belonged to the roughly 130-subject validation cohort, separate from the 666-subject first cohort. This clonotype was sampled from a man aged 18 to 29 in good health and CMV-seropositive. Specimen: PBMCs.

The CDR3 DNA is TGCGCCAGCAGGTCGGGACAGCAAGAGACCCAGTACTTC. It yields the protein CASRSGQQETQYF. The chain joins TRBV10-2 to TRBJ2-5; TRBD1 matches 7 bases. This CDR3 is 13 amino acids long. The germline V gene encodes CDR1 WSHSY and CDR2 SAAADI. Trimming removed 6 bases from V and 2 bases from J; junction bases left unmatched: 3.